One sample yielded the 17 T cell receptor beta chains listed below, sequenced in a study of cytomegalovirus exposure and HLA in healthy donors. Both 60 Vbeta primers and 13 Jbeta primers went into the PCR. Libraries were prepared by immunoSEQ multiplex PCR; TCRdb keeps only in-frame clonotypes and omits some of them. This sample has under 100,000 clones, with 65% to 80% found just once. The sequenced material came from PBMCs. These receptors were collected from a human donor in good health.

The chain joins TRBV5-1 to TRBJ2-7, with TRBD1 matching over 12 bases. The CDR3 spans 17 residues. In germline, CDR1 is SGHRS, CDR2 YFSETQ. V lost 6 bases to trimming and J lost 2 bases; unmatched junction nucleotides: 12. CDR3 sequence: CASKTGTGGAFTYEQYF. In DNA, the CDR3 is TGCGCCAGCAAAACCGGGACAGGGGGCGCCTTTACCTACGAGCAGTACTTC.

This clone was counted only a few times. CDR3 in amino acids: CASSRTLDFF. The CDR3 region has the DNA TGCGCCAGCAGCCGAACGTTAGATTTCTTT. The chain links TRBV5-1 to TRBJ1-1; D gene uncertain. Germline assignment: CDR1 SGHRS and CDR2 YFSETQ. V lost 4 bases and J lost 13, with 11 bases in between. There are 10 residues in the CDR3. The full variable domain, in which reference TRBV5-1 and TRBJ1-1 provide the parts outside the CDR3, is KAGVTQTPRYLIKTRGQQVTLSCSPISGHRSVSWYQQTPGQGLQFLFEYFSETQRNKGNFPGRFSGRQFSNSRSEMNVSTLELGDSALYLCASSRTLDFFGQGTRLTVV.

This clone was recorded at least ten times. The chain employs TRBV28 and TRBJ2-2; possible D gene TRBD1, 7 bases. Germline CDR1 is MDHEN and CDR2 is SYDVKM. Trimming removed 5 bases at V and 8 bases at J, with 21 bases between. The CDR3 consists of 16 residues. CDR3 nucleotide sequence: TGTGCCAGCAGTCTACCGGCGGGCAGGGGGGTGGGGGAGCTGTTTTTT. It translates to CASSLPAGRGVGELFF.

This chain connects TRBV19 to TRBJ2-3; maybe TRBD1 (5 bases). Germline CDR1 is LNHDA and CDR2 is SQIVND (reference sequence). Trimming stripped 3 bases from V and 10 bases from J, with 17 bases between. This CDR3 is built from 14 residues. Here the CDR3 reads CASSMQGQGEAQYF. CDR3 in DNA: TGTGCCAGTAGTATGCAGGGCCAGGGTGAAGCGCAGTATTTT.

To note about this clone: The junction departs from the called germline gene at one end, perhaps through a read error. The same CDR3 is also encoded by other DNA sequences in this sample. The chain joins TRBV6-5 to TRBJ2-2; a weak D match, TRBD2 (5 bases). The CDR3 extends over 13 amino acids. Germline CDR1 MNHEY, CDR2 SVGAGI. The CDR3 DNA sequence: TGTGCTAGCACCCGTGGGGAGATCGGGGAGCTGTTTTTT. This sequence encodes CASTRGEIGELFF.

The chain carries TRBV7-9 and TRBJ2-3; 15 nucleotides line up with TRBD2. Losses at the gene ends were 4 bases for V and 6 bases for J; bases not matched to a gene: 11. The CDR3 spans 18 residues. The germline V gene encodes CDR1 SEHNR and CDR2 FQNEAQ (reference sequence). The CDR3 sequence is CASSYPRTSGGATDTQYF. DNA for the CDR3: TGTGCCAGCAGCTATCCAAGGACTAGCGGGGGGGCCACCGATACGCAGTATTTT.

The V call is TRBV7-2, the J call TRBJ1-2; D remains unclear. V lost 4 bases and J 0 bases, leaving 9 bases between the germline ends. Germline CDR1 is SGHTA and CDR2 is FQGNSA. This CDR3 contains 14 residues. CDR3 nucleotides: TGTGCCAGCAGCTCGTTCGTCCCTAACTATGGCTACACCTTC. Amino acid sequence: CASSSFVPNYGYTF. The full variable domain, in which reference TRBV7-2 and TRBJ1-2 provide the parts outside the CDR3, is GAGVSQSPSNKVTEKGKDVELRCDPISGHTALYWYRQSLGQGLEFLIYFQGNSAPDKSGLPSDRFSAERTGGSVSTLTIQRTQQEDSAVYLCASSSFVPNYGYTFGSGTRLTVV.

This clone was detected only a few times. J is TRBJ1-4 and V is TRBV6-1; D is unresolved. Germline CDR1 reads MNHNS; CDR2 reads SASEGT. The CDR3 is 15 residues long. V shed 4 bases and J shed 0 bases, with 9 bases lying between them. The DNA for the CDR3 is TGTGCCAGCAGTGGTAACACAGCAACTAATGAAAAACTGTTTTTT. Protein: CASSGNTATNEKLFF.

This chain uses TRBV5-4 with TRBJ1-3; 7 nucleotides align to TRBD1. The V gene end was trimmed by 4 bases and the J gene end by 0 bases; junction bases not matched to a gene: 7. The CDR3 spans 16 residues. Germline values: CDR1 SGHNT, CDR2 YYREEE (reference sequence). The CDR3: CASSRFAGGSGNTIYF. DNA of the CDR3: TGTGCCAGCAGCCGCTTCGCAGGGGGCTCTGGAAACACCATATATTTT.

The chain employs TRBV19 and TRBJ1-2; 8 bases agree with TRBD1. This CDR3 contains 12 residues. Germline V gene lookup returns CDR1 LNHDA and CDR2 SQIVND (reference sequence). Unmatched junction bases numbered 4, after V lost 5 bases and J lost 8 bases. The CDR3 DNA reads as TGTGCCAGTAGTCTACAGGGGGAGGGCTACACCTTC. Protein sequence: CASSLQGEGYTF.

The chain couples TRBV7-9 to TRBJ2-5; unclear D gene. Germline CDR1 is SEHNR and CDR2 is FQNEAQ (reference sequence). Between the trimmed V and J ends, which lost 6 bases and 3 bases, there was a span of 8 bases. This CDR3 region has 12 residues. The CDR3 DNA sequence: TGTGCCAGCAGGTTTCAGAAAGAGACCCAGTACTTC. It yields the protein CASRFQKETQYF.

Here the CDR3 DNA reads TGTGCCAGCAGTTACTCTCCGGGTGCAACTAATGAAAAACTGTTTTTT. Translated: CASSYSPGATNEKLFF. V usage is TRBV6-6 and J usage is TRBJ1-4, with D unclear. V shed 0 bases and J shed 0 bases, with 8 bases lying between them. The germline gives CDR1 MNHNY, CDR2 SVGAGI (reference sequence). This CDR3 comprises 16 residues.

The chain has TRBV27 and TRBJ1-2; D may be TRBD1 (5 bases). Germline V gene sequence: CDR1 MNHEY, CDR2 SMNVEV (reference sequence). With 6 bases removed from V and 0 bases from J, the gap between germline ends came to 11 bases. This CDR3 comprises 14 residues. CDR3 protein: CASRRDSANYGYTF. In DNA form, the CDR3 reads TGTGCCAGCAGACGGGACTCAGCTAACTATGGCTACACCTTC.

This chain uses TRBV18 with TRBJ1-2; D is perhaps TRBD1 (5 bases). Germline V gives CDR1 KGHSH, CDR2 LQKENI. V was trimmed by 2 bases and J by 7 bases, leaving 17 bases between them. The CDR3 spans 15 residues. The CDR3 region has the DNA TGTGCCAGCTCACCAGAGTCAGGGATCGGGGGTGGCTACACCTTC. This sequence encodes CASSPESGIGGGYTF.

The chain is built from TRBV12-5 and TRBJ1-2; D is possibly TRBD1 (6 bases). V gave up 2 bases and J gave up 4 bases, with 14 bases separating them. The CDR3 loop spans 15 amino acids. Germline V gene data show CDR1 as LGHNT and CDR2 as FRNRAP. CDR3 amino acids: CASGLTAGGPYGYTF. Written as DNA, the CDR3 is TGTGCTAGTGGTTTGACCGCGGGGGGGCCCTATGGCTACACCTTC. Supplemented by reference TRBV12-5 and TRBJ1-2, the full variable domain reads DARVTQTPRHKVTEMGQEVTMRCQPILGHNTVFWYRQTMMQGLELLAYFRNRAPLDDSGMPKDRFSAEMPDATLATLKIQPSEPRDSAVYFCASGLTAGGPYGYTFGSGTRLTVV.

The rearrangement uses TRBV12-5 and TRBJ2-7, with D perhaps matching TRBD2 (5 bases). This CDR3 comprises 15 residues. From germline, CDR1 is LGHNT and CDR2 FRNRAP. The ends were cut back, 3 bases at V and 2 bases at J, with 14 bases in the middle. The CDR3 nucleotides are TGTGCTAGTGGTTTAGCGAGCGGACCCACCTACGAGCAGTACTTC. Its protein product is CASGLASGPTYEQYF.

The chain joins TRBV11-1 to TRBJ2-2; 8 bases align to TRBD1. With V trimmed by 5 bases and J by 1 base, 3 bases remained unmatched. Per germline, CDR1 SGHAT and CDR2 FQDESV (reference sequence). The CDR3 spans 15 residues. The CDR3 loop reads CASSAGTGNTGELFF. CDR3 bases: TGTGCCAGCAGCGCTGGGACAGGGAACACCGGGGAGCTGTTTTTT.